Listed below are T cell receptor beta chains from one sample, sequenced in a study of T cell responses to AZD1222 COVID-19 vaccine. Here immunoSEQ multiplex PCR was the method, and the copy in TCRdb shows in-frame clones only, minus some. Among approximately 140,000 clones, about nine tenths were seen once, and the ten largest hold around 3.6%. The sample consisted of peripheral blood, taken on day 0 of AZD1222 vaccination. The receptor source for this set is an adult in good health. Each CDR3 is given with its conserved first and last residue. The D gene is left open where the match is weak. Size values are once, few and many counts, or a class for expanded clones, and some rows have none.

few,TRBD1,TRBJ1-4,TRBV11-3,TGTGCCAGCAGTTCGAGAGGGACAGGGAATGAAAAACTGTTTTTT,CASSSRGTGNEKLFF
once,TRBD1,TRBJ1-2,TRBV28,TGTGCCAGCAGGACCAGAGGACAGGGGAGATATGGCTACACCTTC,CASRTRGQGRYGYTF
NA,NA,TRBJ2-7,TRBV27,TGTGCCAGCAGAGTCGAATTTAGCTCCTACGAGCAGTACTTC,CASRVEFSSYEQYF
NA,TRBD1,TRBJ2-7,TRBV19,TGTGCCAGTAGTCCTAATACAGGGGGCTACGAGCAGTACTTC,CASSPNTGGYEQYF
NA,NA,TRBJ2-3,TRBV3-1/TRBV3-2,TGTGCCAGCAGCCAGCTAATCTCGGGGTCTACACCTTTTGATACGCAGTATTTT,CASSQLISGSTPFDTQYF
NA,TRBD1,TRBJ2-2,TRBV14,TGTGCCAGCAGCCAAGATCAGACAGGGACCGGGGAGCTGTTTTTT,CASSQDQTGTGELFF
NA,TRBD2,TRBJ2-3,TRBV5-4,TGTGCCAGCAGCCGGCGGGGGGTAACAGATACGCAGTATTTT,CASSRRGVTDTQYF
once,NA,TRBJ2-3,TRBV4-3,TGCGCCAGCAGCCAAGAAGGCTACCAGAATACAGATACGCAGTATTTT,CASSQEGYQNTDTQYF
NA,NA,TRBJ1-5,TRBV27,TGTGCCAGCAGCAGAGGAAATCAGCCCCAGCATTTT,CASSRGNQPQHF
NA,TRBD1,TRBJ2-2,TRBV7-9,TGTGCCAGCGCTCCGGGACAGGGAACCGGGGAGCTGTTTTTT,CASAPGQGTGELFF
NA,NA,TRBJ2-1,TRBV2,TGTGCCAGCAGTGGGAGTCGACGCTCCTACAATGAGCAGTTCTTC,CASSGSRRSYNEQFF
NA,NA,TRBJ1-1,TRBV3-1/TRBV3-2,TGTGCCAGCAGCCAAGGGGACTTACGGGGAGGGGAAGCTTTCTTT,CASSQGDLRGGEAFF
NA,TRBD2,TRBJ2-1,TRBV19,TGTGCCAGTAGTATACGGGAGGGAGGCAATGAGCAGTTCTTC,CASSIREGGNEQFF
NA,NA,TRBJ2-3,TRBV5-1,TGCGCCAGCAGCTTGGCTAGCCCTTTCACAGATACGCAGTATTTT,CASSLASPFTDTQYF
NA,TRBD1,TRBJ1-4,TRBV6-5,TGTGCCAGCAGTTCCAGGGGGGAAGAAAAACTGTTTTTT,CASSSRGEEKLFF
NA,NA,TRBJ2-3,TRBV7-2,TGTGCCAGCAGCTTATCTCACAGCACAGATACGCAGTATTTT,CASSLSHSTDTQYF
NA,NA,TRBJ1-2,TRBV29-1,TGCAGCGTTCCCGGGGTCACGAATCGGTATGGCTACACCTTC,CSVPGVTNRYGYTF
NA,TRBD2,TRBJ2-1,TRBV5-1,TGCGCCAGCAGCTTGACTAGCGGCAGCTCCTACAATGAGCAGTTCTTC,CASSLTSGSSYNEQFF
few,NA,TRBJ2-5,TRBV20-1,TGCAGTGCTAGATACCAAGAGACCCAGTACTTC,CSARYQETQYF
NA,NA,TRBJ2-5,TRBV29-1,TGCAGCGCAGACTTATTTCAGGAGACCCAGTACTTC,CSADLFQETQYF
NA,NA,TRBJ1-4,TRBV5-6,TGTGCCAGCAGCTTGTCGGGACTGATTAATGAAAAACTGTTTTTT,CASSLSGLINEKLFF
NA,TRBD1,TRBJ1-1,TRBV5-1,TGCGCCAGCAGCGGAGGGACAGGTGGGGGAGCTTTCTTT,CASSGGTGGGAFF
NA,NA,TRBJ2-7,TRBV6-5,TGTGCCAGCAGTTACGGTGCTTCCTACGAGCAGTACTTC,CASSYGASYEQYF
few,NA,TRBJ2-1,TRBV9,TGTGCCAGCAGCGTAGTTAGGACACCCAATGAGCAGTTCTTC,CASSVVRTPNEQFF
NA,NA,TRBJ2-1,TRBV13,TGTGCCACCCAGCTTAGGGGAAGTTCGAACAATGAGCAGTTCTTC,CATQLRGSSNNEQFF